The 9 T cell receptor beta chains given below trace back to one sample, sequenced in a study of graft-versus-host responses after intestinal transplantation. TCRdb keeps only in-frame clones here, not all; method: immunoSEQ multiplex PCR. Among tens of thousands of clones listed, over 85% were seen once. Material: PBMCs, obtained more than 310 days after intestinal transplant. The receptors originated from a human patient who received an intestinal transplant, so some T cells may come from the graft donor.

The CDR3 DNA is TGTGCCAGCAGGTATAACAGAGCTGATCACGAGCAGTACTTC. Translating gives CASRYNRADHEQYF. V is TRBV6-1 and J is TRBJ2-7; the D is unclear. From germline, CDR1 is MNHNS and CDR2 SASEGT. CDR3 length equals 14 residues. The germline V and J ends were trimmed by 6 bases and 5 bases, with 17 bases remaining between them.

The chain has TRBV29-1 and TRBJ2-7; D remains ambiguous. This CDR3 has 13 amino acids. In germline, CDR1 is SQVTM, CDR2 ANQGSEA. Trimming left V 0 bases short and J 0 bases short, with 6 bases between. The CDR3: CSVEDRVSYEQYF. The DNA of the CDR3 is TGCAGCGTTGAAGATCGGGTCTCCTACGAGCAGTACTTC.

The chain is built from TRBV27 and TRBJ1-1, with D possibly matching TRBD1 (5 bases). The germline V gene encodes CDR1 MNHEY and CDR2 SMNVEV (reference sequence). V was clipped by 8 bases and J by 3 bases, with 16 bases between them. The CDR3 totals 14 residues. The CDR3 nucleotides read TGTGCCAGCGGCCGCGCAGGGATGGACACTGAAGCTTTCTTT. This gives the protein CASGRAGMDTEAFF.

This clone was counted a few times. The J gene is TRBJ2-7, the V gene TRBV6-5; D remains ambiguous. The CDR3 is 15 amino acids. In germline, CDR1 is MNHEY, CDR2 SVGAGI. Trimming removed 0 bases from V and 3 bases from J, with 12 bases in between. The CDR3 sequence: CASSYSIKGHYEQYF. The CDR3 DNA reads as TGTGCCAGCAGTTACTCGATTAAGGGTCACTACGAGCAGTACTTC.

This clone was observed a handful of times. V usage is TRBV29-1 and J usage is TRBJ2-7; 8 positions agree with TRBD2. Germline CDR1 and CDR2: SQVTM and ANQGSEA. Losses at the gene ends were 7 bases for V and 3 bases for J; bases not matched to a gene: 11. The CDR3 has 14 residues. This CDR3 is CSATGTRYSYEQYF. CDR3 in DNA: TGCAGCGCGACCGGGACTAGGTACAGCTACGAGCAGTACTTC.

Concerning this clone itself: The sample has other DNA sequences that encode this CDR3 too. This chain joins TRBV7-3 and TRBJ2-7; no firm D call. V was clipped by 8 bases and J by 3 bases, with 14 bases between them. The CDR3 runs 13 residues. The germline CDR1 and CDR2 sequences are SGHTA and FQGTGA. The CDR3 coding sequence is TGTGCCAGCCGGCCCAACGGCGGCTACGAGCAGTACTTC. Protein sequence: CASRPNGGYEQYF.

Written as DNA, the CDR3 is TGTGCCAGCCGTACCTGGGGGACAGGGAGCAATGAGCAGTTCTTC. It encodes CASRTWGTGSNEQFF. This chain links TRBV11-2 with TRBJ2-1; 9 bases agree with TRBD1. Germline CDR1 is SGHAT and CDR2 is FQNNGV. Losses at the gene ends were 8 bases for V and 6 bases for J; bases not matched to a gene: 11. The length of the CDR3 is 15 residues.

The CDR3 DNA sequence: TGTGCCAGCAGTTCTGGGACCCTCTACAATGAGCAGTTCTTC. Its protein product is CASSSGTLYNEQFF. The chain recombines TRBV27 with TRBJ2-1; D is perhaps TRBD1 or TRBD2 (5 bases each). V shed 4 bases and J shed 3 bases, with 10 bases lying between them. Germline V gene lookup returns CDR1 MNHEY and CDR2 SMNVEV (reference sequence). The CDR3 consists of 14 residues.

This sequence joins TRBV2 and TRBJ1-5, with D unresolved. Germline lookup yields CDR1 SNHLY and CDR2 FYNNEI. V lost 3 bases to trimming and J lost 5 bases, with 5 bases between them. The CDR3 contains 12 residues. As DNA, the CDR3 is TGTGCCAGCAGTGATACTTATCAGCCCCAGCATTTT. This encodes CASSDTYQPQHF.